This T cell receptor beta chain was captured by sequencing in a study of shared clonotypes between healthy human individuals. Trimming removed 1 base at V and 3 bases at J, with 13 bases between. The CDR3 is 16 amino acids. Germline loops: CDR1 MGHRA, CDR2 YSYEKL. This clone has only one observation. Every one of the donors was a Caucasian adult that lived in Nashville, Tennessee. Sequencing used immunoSEQ multiplex PCR; TCRdb keeps in-frame clones, though not all of them. The repertoire holds roughly 720,000 clones, with 90% as singletons. The chain employs TRBV4-1 and TRBJ2-1, with D perhaps TRBD1 or TRBD2 (5 bases each). The TCR was taken from a man between 18 and 29 years old in good health. Some clones in this sample may be carry-over from other donors' samples. The sequencing sample was made of memory CD8+ T cells from PBMCs. As to subset: CD45RO+ cells pooled with CCR7-negative TemRA cells. CDR3: CASSQGGRDYYNEQFF. CDR3 bases: TGCGCCAGCAGCCAAGGGGGGAGAGACTACTACAATGAGCAGTTCTTC.